Listed below are T cell receptor beta chains from one sample, sequenced in a study of CD8+ T cells in alopecia areata. TCRdb keeps only in-frame clones here, not all; method: immunoSEQ multiplex PCR. This sample has some 88,000 clones, with roughly 45% found just once. The specimen was CD8+ T cells sorted from blood, collected at week 24, from a patient treated with tofacitinib. These receptors came from a human donor with alopecia areata. Each CDR3 is given with its conserved first and last residue. D genes are given only for firm matches. A row's size may be missing; if present it is once, few, many or a size class.

j_call clone_size d_call v_call cdr3_nt cdr3_aa
TRBJ2-7 - - TRBV4-3 TGCGCCAGCAGCCTACGACTCCAGGCCGAGCAGTACTTC CASSLRLQAEQYF
TRBJ2-3 - - TRBV5-1 TGCGCCAGCAGCCTCTCCCGGTCCCGGTCCGATACGCAGTATTTT CASSLSRSRSDTQYF
TRBJ1-1 - - TRBV5-1 TGCGCCAGCAGCGAGACACAGAACACTGAAGCTTTCTTT CASSETQNTEAFF
TRBJ2-7 - TRBD2 TRBV18 TGTGCCACCACTAGCGGGAGTTCCTACGAGCAGTACTTC CATTSGSSYEQYF
TRBJ2-7 - - TRBV29-1 TGCAGCGTTGAAGAGGGAGCGAGGGGAAATTACGAGCAGTACTTC CSVEEGARGNYEQYF
TRBJ2-1 - TRBD2 TRBV27 TGTGCCAGCAGTTTATGGGGGACTACGTATGAGCAGTTCTTC CASSLWGTTYEQFF
TRBJ2-7 - - TRBV9 TGTGCCAGCAGCGGAATAGCGGAGGGGGACTACGAGCAGTACTTC CASSGIAEGDYEQYF
TRBJ2-7 few TRBD1 TRBV27 TGTGCCAGCAGTCCGGGACAGAGATACGAGCAGTACTTC CASSPGQRYEQYF
TRBJ2-1 - TRBD1 TRBV4-3 TGCGCCAGCAGCCAAGGGACAGGGGACTTCAATGAGCAGTTCTTC CASSQGTGDFNEQFF
TRBJ2-7 - - TRBV7-9 TGTGCCAGCAGCCCTGTCCCCGACGAGCAGTACTTC CASSPVPDEQYF
TRBJ2-3 - - TRBV5-4 TGTGCCAGCAGCTTCCAAGATACGCAGTATTTT CASSFQDTQYF
TRBJ1-1 - - TRBV5-1 TGCGCCAGCAGCTTGGCTGGGGCCACTGAAGCTTTCTTT CASSLAGATEAFF
TRBJ2-2 few - TRBV13 TGTGCCAGCAGCCCGGGACGGTGGAACACCGGGGAGCTGTTTTTT CASSPGRWNTGELFF
TRBJ2-5 - - TRBV15 TGTGCCACCAGCGGAAACAGGGAGGTACAAGAGACCCAGTACTTC CATSGNREVQETQYF
TRBJ2-7 - - TRBV25-1 TGTGCCAGCACAGGGGCCTACGAGCAGTACTTC CASTGAYEQYF
TRBJ2-3 - TRBD2 TRBV29-1 TGCAGCGTTGAAGGGGCCCTAGCGGGAGTAATAGATACGCAGTATTTT CSVEGALAGVIDTQYF
TRBJ2-3 - - TRBV4-3 TGCGCCAGCAGCCAAGACAACGGGTCTGGGGATACGCAGTATTTT CASSQDNGSGDTQYF
TRBJ2-1 few TRBD2 TRBV14 TGTGCCAGCAGCCAAGGCCCGGGACTACGCAATGAGCAGTTCTTC CASSQGPGLRNEQFF
TRBJ1-5 few - TRBV25-1 TGTGCCAGCAGCTACGGGGGGGCCAATCAGCCCCAGCATTTT CASSYGGANQPQHF
TRBJ2-3 few - TRBV2 TGTGCCAGCAGTGACCCGGGACTTAGCACAGATACGCAGTATTTT CASSDPGLSTDTQYF
TRBJ1-5 - - TRBV27 TGTGCCAGCAGTTTTAGTAGCAATCAGCCCCAGCATTTT CASSFSSNQPQHF
TRBJ2-7 few - TRBV4-2 TGTGCCAGCAGCCCGGCCGGCCCGTGGGAGCAGTACTTC CASSPAGPWEQYF
TRBJ2-4 few - TRBV28 TGTGCCAGCAGTTTAGAAGGATTTCGGACCAAAAACATTCAGTACTTC CASSLEGFRTKNIQYF
TRBJ2-2 - - TRBV25-1 TGTGCCGGGGTACGGGGACACCCGGTCGGGGAGCTGTTTTTT CAGVRGHPVGELFF